This T cell receptor (beta chain) was identified in a study of human T cells and chemical hapten exposure. Whole-study findings and limits: The study found expanded TCRs formed significantly more large CDR3 similarity clusters than controls.

This clonotype was found many times. Its antigen is currently unknown. TCRdb reanalysed the RACE reads using MiXCR and keeps one entry per CDR3 protein. Among more than 95,000 distinct CDR3 sequences listed, about 12% were seen once. The CDR3 contains 14 residues. The V gene lost 4 bases and the J gene lost 1 base, with 10 bases spanning the gap. Time point reported: patch test 1, 2 weeks after DPC sensitization. Documented treatment: therapeutic diphenylcyclopropenone sensitization with weekly scalp DPC. Material: whole blood, obtained in connection with sensitization to the hapten diphenylcyclopropenone (DPC). This chain links TRBV12-3 or TRBV12-4 with TRBJ1-1; D not resolved. The TCR comes from a woman aged 50 to 65 with alopecia areata. Some clones in this sample may be carry-over from other donors' samples. CDR3 coding DNA: TGTGCCAGCAGTTACTACACGACGAACACTGAAGCTTTCTTT. Amino acids: CASSYYTTNTEAFF.